The source of this TCR beta chain is a study of T cell changes during pregnancy in multiple sclerosis. The data were produced by immunoSEQ multiplex PCR, yet TCRdb's version contains in-frame clones alone and is incomplete. Among 75,000 to 95,000 clones listed, around 90% were seen once. Looked up from germline, CDR1 is SEHNR and CDR2 is FQNEAQ (reference sequence). Trimming removed 5 bases from V and 5 bases from J; junction bases left unmatched: 4. This CDR3 is built from 13 residues. The sequence derives from a female donor in good health, enrolled as a control in a pregnancy study. The rearrangement uses TRBV7-9 and TRBJ2-5, with 8 bases fitting TRBD1. The input for sequencing was peripheral blood, taken in the first trimester of pregnancy. CDR3 in DNA: TGTGCCAGCAGCCCTGACAGGGGTGAGACCCAGTACTTC. Its translation: CASSPDRGETQYF.